This T cell receptor (beta chain) was captured by sequencing in a study of metastatic and nonmetastatic thyroid tumors. Study information: The authors compared repertoires across blood and tumor or nodule tissue from malignant and benign thyroid patients. Study-wide findings and caveats: Relative to benign nodules, malignant thyroid tumors were reportedly characterized by significantly elevated TCR beta diversity in blood and tumor.

In this sample, this clone turned up many times. Its cognate antigen is unknown. Nobody among the patients had been given any treatment before thyroid surgery. As processed by the authors: The study took CDR3 differences across clinicopathological groups and made a distant-metastasis classifier for papillary thyroid cancer from them. TCRdb recomputed clones from the PCR reads via MiXCR. The V and J calls and clone size are TCRdb's, not the authors'. The data show 90,000 or so clones, approximately 9% seen once. The germline V gene has CDR1 SGDLS and CDR2 YYNGEE. This CDR3 is 13 amino acids long. Trimming removed 4 bases from V and 2 bases from J, with 9 bases in between.

The rearrangement joins TRBV9 to TRBJ1-1; D possibly corresponds to TRBD1 (5 bases). The sample taken for sequencing was blood. This receptor was identified in a female donor with papillary thyroid cancer or a benign thyroid nodule (not recorded which). Some clones in this sample may be carry-over from other donors' samples. The CDR3 nucleotides are TGTGCCAGCAGCCGACAGATCAACACTGAAGCTTTCTTT. Its translation is CASSRQINTEAFF.